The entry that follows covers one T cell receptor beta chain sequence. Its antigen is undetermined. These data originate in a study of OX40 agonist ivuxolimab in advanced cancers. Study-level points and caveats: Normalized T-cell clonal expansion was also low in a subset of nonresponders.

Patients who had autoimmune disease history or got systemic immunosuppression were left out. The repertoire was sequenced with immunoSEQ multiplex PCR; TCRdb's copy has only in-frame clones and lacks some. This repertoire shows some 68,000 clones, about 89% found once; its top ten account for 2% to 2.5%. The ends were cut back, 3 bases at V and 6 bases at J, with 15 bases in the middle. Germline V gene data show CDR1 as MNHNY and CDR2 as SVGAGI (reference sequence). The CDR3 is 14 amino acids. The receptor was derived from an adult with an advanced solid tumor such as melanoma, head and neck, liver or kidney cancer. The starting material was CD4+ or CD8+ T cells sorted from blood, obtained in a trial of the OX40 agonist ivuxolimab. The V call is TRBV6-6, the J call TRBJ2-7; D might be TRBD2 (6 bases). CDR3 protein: CASSYRLANSEQYF. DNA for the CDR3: TGTGCCAGCAGTTATCGGCTAGCGAATAGCGAGCAGTACTTC.